The source of this TCR beta chain is a study of cytomegalovirus exposure and HLA in healthy donors. Nominal health characterized the donors when sampled, though unrecorded immune exposures were likely. The PCR made use of 60 Vbeta and 13 Jbeta primers. Study processing details: A later analysis tallied some 84 million unique TCR beta chains, some 12 million of them shared. Using immunoSEQ multiplex PCR, the repertoire was profiled, and TCRdb retains in-frame clones only, with some absent. D and trimming were read from the DNA, whereas the V and J calls and clone size are those reported in that table. The table shows fewer than 200,000 clones, with roughly 78% occurring only once. With regard to this clone: The antigen remains undetermined.

General study findings and limits: After further analysis at a later stage, around 17,000 TCR beta sequences were associated with HLA alleles at 0.05 false discovery rate. Later analysis indicated greater clonal expansion among HLA-associated TCR beta chains than among equally common other chains.

CDR3 length: 17 residues. In germline, CDR1 is SNHLY, CDR2 FYNNEI. Trimming removed 7 bases from V and 4 bases from J; junction bases left unmatched: 17. Source material: PBMCs. The TCR originated in a man between 40 and 49 years old in good health and CMV-seropositive. This chain links TRBV2 with TRBJ2-5, with 8 positions matching TRBD2. CDR3 loop: CASKARTAGGEGETQYF. The CDR3 DNA is TGTGCCAGCAAAGCCCGGACCGCCGGGGGGGAAGGAGAGACCCAGTACTTC.